Each of the 10 T cell receptor beta chains below was sequenced from the same sample in a study of blood T cells in healthy people across ages. Sample-barcoded 5' priming and a J-beta primer mix drove a second PCR of roughly 7 to 11 cycles. MiXCR, run by TCRdb on the 5' RACE reads, gives a single entry per CDR3 protein. The sample shows hundreds of thousands of distinct CDR3 sequences, around 24% of them seen only once. A further study also used this sample, focusing on T cells of mothers and their children.

The specimen sequenced was blood. These receptors came from a boy younger than 18 in good health.

The CDR3 sequence is CASGPLSELTQYF. The DNA of the CDR3 is TGTGCCAGCGGCCCTCTAAGCGAACTTACGCAGTATTTT. The chain uses TRBV11-2 and TRBJ2-3; no reliable D call. The CDR3 runs to 13 residues. V lost 8 bases to trimming and J lost 8 bases, with 17 bases between them. Germline lookup yields CDR1 SGHAT and CDR2 FQNNGV.

The sample holds a few counts of this clonotype. The chain joins TRBV5-5 to TRBJ2-7, with D perhaps matching TRBD2 (5 bases). CDR1 SGHKS and CDR2 YYEKEE come from the germline V gene (reference sequence). Trimming removed 3 bases at V and 5 bases at J, with 9 bases between. The CDR3 has 12 amino acids. The CDR3 DNA is TGTGCCAGCAGCTGGTGGGAGAACGAGCAGTACTTC. Protein product: CASSWWENEQYF.

This clonotype turned up a few times. V gene TRBV12-3 or TRBV12-4 combines with J gene TRBJ2-7; D perhaps matches TRBD2 (6 bases). The CDR3 is made up of 13 amino acids. The ends were cut back, 3 bases at V and 7 bases at J, with 13 bases in the middle. The CDR3 bases are TGTGCCAGCAGTTTCGGTTTAGGAGGGGAGCAGTACTTC. Protein: CASSFGLGGEQYF.

In its sample, this clonotype was seen a few times. The V gene is TRBV6-6, the J gene TRBJ1-2, with D possibly matching TRBD1 (5 bases). This CDR3 region has 16 residues. The V and J ends lost 0 bases and 0 bases respectively, with 11 bases between them. Germline CDR1 and CDR2: MNHNY and SVGAGI (reference sequence). The CDR3 loop reads CASSYSSSRANYGYTF. The CDR3 region has the DNA TGTGCCAGCAGTTACTCGTCCAGCAGGGCTAACTATGGCTACACCTTC.

The chain uses TRBV18 and TRBJ2-5; D may be TRBD2 (6 bases). The J call may be mistaken, given a closer DNA end match to TRBJ2-1. CDR1 and CDR2 (germline): KGHSH, LQKENI. This CDR3 region has 14 residues. The CDR3 loop reads CASSPLAGSSEQFF. The CDR3 DNA reads TGTGCCAGCTCACCTCTCGCGGGATCGAGTGAGCAGTTCTTC.

This clonotype was detected only a few times. The V call is TRBV10-2, the J call TRBJ2-5; tentatively, D is TRBD2 (8 bases). The length of the CDR3 is 17 residues. Trimming took off 2 bases at V and 3 bases at J, with 19 bases between the two ends. CDR1 WSHSY and CDR2 SAAADI come from the germline V gene. In DNA form, the CDR3 reads TGCGCCAGCAGTGAGGGCCCCGGGAGGGGGCGAAAAGAGACCCAGTACTTC. Protein product: CASSEGPGRGRKETQYF.

This clonotype was seen only a few times. V is TRBV7-3 and J is TRBJ2-2; D is perhaps TRBD2 (6 bases). The germline CDR1 and CDR2 sequences are SGHTA and FQGTGA. V lost 1 base to trimming and J lost 6 bases, with 15 bases between them. CDR3 size: 16 residues. CDR3 sequence: CASSLRPSREAGELFF. The CDR3 nucleotides are TGTGCCAGCAGCTTAAGGCCTTCCAGGGAGGCCGGGGAGCTGTTTTTT.

V is TRBV7-2 and J is TRBJ2-7; TRBD2 aligns across 12 bases. The V gene's germline CDR1 is SGHTA and CDR2 FQGNSA. The CDR3 covers 15 residues. V was pared by 6 bases and J by 3 bases, with 6 bases of the junction left unmatched. The CDR3 spells CASSLGLAGYYEQYF. In nucleotides, the CDR3 is TGTGCCAGCAGTCTTGGACTAGCGGGGTACTACGAGCAGTACTTC.

In its sample, this clonotype was seen a few times. J is TRBJ2-1 and V is TRBV5-4; possibly TRBD2 for D (6 bases). Trimming shortened V by 5 bases and J by 5 bases, and 23 bases separated the two germline ends. The CDR3 sequence is 17 residues long. Germline V gene lookup returns CDR1 SGHNT and CDR2 YYREEE (reference sequence). In nucleotides, the CDR3 is TGTGCCAGCAGGGCCGGGATAACGGGGCGGGGAGACAATGAGCAGTTCTTC. It specifies CASRAGITGRGDNEQFF.

The genes are TRBV10-3 and TRBJ2-7; 8 nucleotides agree with TRBD1. This CDR3 contains 16 residues. CDR1 ENHRY and CDR2 SYGVKD come from the germline V gene. Trimming removed 3 bases from V and 2 bases from J; junction bases left unmatched: 9. The CDR3 loop reads CAISDHPRTGPYEQYF. Here the CDR3 DNA reads TGTGCCATCAGTGACCACCCCCGGACAGGGCCCTACGAGCAGTACTTC.